Listed below are T cell receptor beta chains from one sample, sequenced in a study of Graves' ophthalmopathy and Graves' hyperthyroidism. Via MiXCR, TCRdb re-called the multiplex PCR reads, giving one row per CDR3 protein. The table lists 450,000 to 600,000 distinct CDR3 sequences, 35% to 45% of them singletons. The sequenced sample consisted of peripheral blood or thyroid tissue (not recorded which). Receptor source: an adult man with Graves' hyperthyroidism. The CDR3 runs from the conserved cysteine through the conserved F or W. The D gene is left open where the match is weak. The size field is filled for only some rows; it gives once, few, many or a size class.

j_call: TRBJ1-1; v_call: TRBV19; clone_size: many; d_call: NA; cdr3_aa: CASSITVTNTEAFF; cdr3_nt: TGTGCCAGTAGTATAACAGTAACGAACACTGAAGCTTTCTTT
j_call: TRBJ1-3; v_call: TRBV2; clone_size: many; d_call: NA; cdr3_aa: CASSERMGFSGNTIYF; cdr3_nt: TGTGCCAGCAGTGAGCGGATGGGATTCTCTGGAAACACCATATATTTT
j_call: TRBJ1-2; v_call: TRBV7-9; clone_size: few; d_call: NA; cdr3_aa: CASSLETKHYGYTF; cdr3_nt: TGTGCCAGCAGCTTAGAAACTAAGCACTATGGCTACACCTTC
j_call: TRBJ2-7; v_call: TRBV6-9; clone_size: NA; d_call: NA; cdr3_aa: CAGSPGVSRGPYEQYF; cdr3_nt: TGTGCCGGCAGCCCCGGCGTCTCGCGGGGACCCTACGAGCAGTACTTC
j_call: TRBJ1-5; v_call: TRBV7-2; clone_size: NA; d_call: NA; cdr3_aa: CASSLEWGAGWLQPQHF; cdr3_nt: TGTGCCAGCAGTTTAGAGTGGGGGGCAGGGTGGTTACAGCCCCAGCATTTT
j_call: TRBJ2-2; v_call: TRBV7-9; clone_size: once; d_call: NA; cdr3_aa: CASSISSGELFF; cdr3_nt: TGTGCCAGCAGTATCTCGTCCGGGGAGCTGTTTTTT
j_call: TRBJ2-7; v_call: TRBV6-6; clone_size: many; d_call: NA; cdr3_aa: CASSSSWGAPEQYF; cdr3_nt: TGTGCCAGCAGTTCCTCTTGGGGAGCGCCCGAGCAGTACTTC
j_call: TRBJ1-5; v_call: TRBV7-2; clone_size: many; d_call: NA; cdr3_aa: CASSPGGRARLGNQPQHF; cdr3_nt: TGTGCCAGCAGCCCGGGGGGGAGGGCCCGCCTTGGCAATCAGCCCCAGCATTTT
j_call: TRBJ1-6; v_call: TRBV20-1; clone_size: NA; d_call: NA; cdr3_aa: CSARGLAGPGTPLHF; cdr3_nt: TGCAGTGCTAGGGGACTAGCGGGACCAGGGACACCCCTCCACTTT
j_call: TRBJ1-2; v_call: TRBV7-9; clone_size: many; d_call: TRBD1; cdr3_aa: CASSPGQGVGGYTF; cdr3_nt: TGTGCCAGCAGCCCGGGACAGGGGGTCGGAGGCTACACCTTC
j_call: TRBJ2-6; v_call: TRBV19; clone_size: NA; d_call: NA; cdr3_aa: CASGPLGRHSGANVLTF; cdr3_nt: TGTGCCAGTGGGCCGTTGGGCAGACACTCTGGGGCCAACGTCCTGACTTTC
j_call: TRBJ2-3; v_call: TRBV5-1; clone_size: few; d_call: TRBD1; cdr3_aa: CASSEGQGWTDTQYF; cdr3_nt: TGCGCCAGCAGCGAAGGACAGGGTTGGACAGATACGCAGTATTTT
j_call: TRBJ1-2; v_call: TRBV18; clone_size: once; d_call: NA; cdr3_aa: CASSPYEGASYGYTF; cdr3_nt: TGTGCCAGCTCACCATACGAGGGCGCGAGTTATGGCTACACCTTC
j_call: TRBJ1-1; v_call: TRBV20-1; clone_size: many; d_call: NA; cdr3_aa: CSANRATEAFF; cdr3_nt: TGCAGTGCTAACAGGGCGACTGAAGCTTTCTTT
j_call: TRBJ2-7; v_call: TRBV29-1; clone_size: NA; d_call: NA; cdr3_aa: CSVAGGGRVYEQYF; cdr3_nt: TGCAGCGTTGCCGGAGGGGGAAGGGTCTACGAGCAGTACTTC
j_call: TRBJ1-5; v_call: TRBV19; clone_size: NA; d_call: TRBD1; cdr3_aa: CASNTGGDLPQHF; cdr3_nt: TGTGCCAGTAACACAGGGGGCGATTTGCCCCAGCATTTT
j_call: TRBJ1-6; v_call: TRBV20-1; clone_size: NA; d_call: TRBD1; cdr3_aa: CSASVDRGDSPLHF; cdr3_nt: TGCAGTGCTAGTGTCGACAGGGGGGATTCACCCCTCCACTTT
j_call: TRBJ2-5; v_call: TRBV3-1; clone_size: many; d_call: NA; cdr3_aa: CASSQDQTPSYF; cdr3_nt: TGTGCCAGCAGCCAAGATCAGACACCCTCGTACTTC
j_call: TRBJ2-1; v_call: TRBV9; clone_size: NA; d_call: NA; cdr3_aa: CASSVSAGKFDNEQFF; cdr3_nt: TGTGCCAGCAGCGTAAGTGCAGGGAAGTTTGACAATGAGCAGTTCTTC
j_call: TRBJ1-3; v_call: TRBV10-3; clone_size: NA; d_call: NA; cdr3_aa: CASSDRQTRDTIYF; cdr3_nt: TGTGCCAGCAGCGACCGGCAGACCCGGGACACCATATATTTT
j_call: TRBJ2-7; v_call: TRBV10-3; clone_size: many; d_call: TRBD2; cdr3_aa: CATANAVAGVGEQYF; cdr3_nt: TGTGCCACAGCGAATGCGGTAGCGGGAGTAGGGGAGCAGTACTTC
j_call: TRBJ2-5; v_call: TRBV11-3; clone_size: many; d_call: TRBD2; cdr3_aa: CASSLELAGVGETQYF; cdr3_nt: TGTGCCAGCAGCTTAGAACTAGCGGGAGTTGGAGAGACCCAGTACTTC
j_call: TRBJ2-2; v_call: TRBV14; clone_size: NA; d_call: TRBD2; cdr3_aa: CASSQVTSGKITGELFF; cdr3_nt: TGTGCCAGCAGCCAAGTGACTAGCGGGAAAATCACCGGGGAGCTGTTTTTT
j_call: TRBJ2-7; v_call: TRBV10-3; clone_size: NA; d_call: TRBD1; cdr3_aa: CASSPGQQTYEQYF; cdr3_nt: TGTGCCAGCTCACCGGGACAGCAGACCTACGAGCAGTACTTC
j_call: TRBJ2-3; v_call: TRBV9; clone_size: few; d_call: NA; cdr3_aa: CASSAPPSTDTQYF; cdr3_nt: TGTGCCAGCAGCGCCCCGCCTTCCACAGATACGCAGTATTTT
j_call: TRBJ2-3; v_call: TRBV24-1; clone_size: NA; d_call: TRBD2; cdr3_aa: CATSDSRSSGGPHATQYF; cdr3_nt: TGTGCCACCAGTGATTCCCGTTCTAGCGGGGGCCCCCATGCTACGCAGTATTTT
j_call: TRBJ2-5; v_call: TRBV7-9; clone_size: many; d_call: NA; cdr3_aa: CASSLEQTQETQYF; cdr3_nt: TGTGCCAGCAGCCTCGAACAGACACAAGAGACCCAGTACTTC
j_call: TRBJ2-3; v_call: TRBV7-9; clone_size: NA; d_call: TRBD2; cdr3_aa: CASSLWVTSGSWDTQYF; cdr3_nt: TGTGCCAGCAGCTTGTGGGTCACTAGCGGGAGTTGGGATACGCAGTATTTT
j_call: TRBJ2-5; v_call: TRBV20-1; clone_size: NA; d_call: TRBD1; cdr3_aa: CSAPDRVQETQYF; cdr3_nt: TGCAGTGCTCCGGACAGGGTTCAAGAGACCCAGTACTTC
j_call: TRBJ2-2; v_call: TRBV7-2; clone_size: many; d_call: NA; cdr3_aa: CASSQWGAGELFF; cdr3_nt: TGCGCCAGCAGCCAATGGGGTGCCGGGGAGCTGTTTTTT
j_call: TRBJ1-2; v_call: TRBV9; clone_size: many; d_call: NA; cdr3_aa: CASSPGDDNYGYTF; cdr3_nt: TGTGCCAGCAGCCCGGGGGACGATAACTATGGCTACACCTTC
j_call: TRBJ1-1; v_call: TRBV5-4; clone_size: NA; d_call: NA; cdr3_aa: CASSHSRGSMNTEALF; cdr3_nt: TGTGCCAGCAGCCACTCCCGGGGGAGTATGAACACTGAAGCTTTGTTT
j_call: TRBJ2-5; v_call: TRBV2; clone_size: NA; d_call: NA; cdr3_aa: CASLRDYQETQYF; cdr3_nt: TGTGCCAGCCTCAGGGACTACCAAGAGACCCAGTACTTC
j_call: TRBJ1-4; v_call: TRBV4-1; clone_size: many; d_call: NA; cdr3_aa: CASSQDGSGGLEKLFF; cdr3_nt: TGCGCCAGCAGCCAGGATGGGTCGGGGGGGTTGGAAAAACTGTTTTTT
j_call: TRBJ1-1; v_call: TRBV2; clone_size: NA; d_call: NA; cdr3_aa: CASSLSGSVAFF; cdr3_nt: TGTGCCAGCAGTTTATCGGGGTCCGTAGCTTTCTTT
j_call: TRBJ2-7; v_call: TRBV10-1; clone_size: NA; d_call: NA; cdr3_aa: CASSAGAPGLAGAVEQYF; cdr3_nt: TGCGCCAGCAGTGCGGGGGCACCGGGGTTAGCCGGAGCGGTCGAGCAGTACTTC
j_call: TRBJ2-1; v_call: TRBV5-1; clone_size: NA; d_call: TRBD1; cdr3_aa: CASSLHNRGSNEQFF; cdr3_nt: TGCGCCAGCAGCCTCCACAACAGGGGAAGCAATGAGCAGTTCTTC
j_call: TRBJ1-3; v_call: TRBV19; clone_size: few; d_call: NA; cdr3_aa: CASSPLRESETNSGNTIYF; cdr3_nt: TGTGCCAGTAGCCCTCTCAGGGAGTCCGAGACGAACTCTGGAAACACCATATATTTT
j_call: TRBJ1-5; v_call: TRBV27; clone_size: NA; d_call: NA; cdr3_aa: CASSWTSLGAQHF; cdr3_nt: TGTGCCAGCAGCTGGACAAGCCTGGGGGCCCAGCATTTT
j_call: TRBJ2-5; v_call: TRBV29-1; clone_size: many; d_call: TRBD1; cdr3_aa: CSIGQGQETQYF; cdr3_nt: TGCAGCATAGGACAGGGCCAAGAGACCCAGTACTTC
j_call: TRBJ1-1; v_call: TRBV5-5; clone_size: few; d_call: TRBD1; cdr3_aa: CASSLLDRGQTEAFF; cdr3_nt: TGTGCCAGCAGCTTGCTGGACAGGGGGCAAACTGAAGCTTTCTTT
j_call: TRBJ1-5; v_call: TRBV5-1; clone_size: NA; d_call: NA; cdr3_aa: CASSAEGLSNQPQHF; cdr3_nt: TGCGCCAGCTCTGCGGAGGGTCTTAGCAATCAGCCCCAGCATTTT
j_call: TRBJ1-1; v_call: TRBV12-3/TRBV12-4; clone_size: NA; d_call: NA; cdr3_aa: CASSGPGQINTEAFF; cdr3_nt: TGTGCCAGCAGTGGCCCCGGACAGATAAACACTGAAGCTTTCTTT
j_call: TRBJ2-7; v_call: TRBV12-3/TRBV12-4; clone_size: many; d_call: TRBD1; cdr3_aa: CASGNRGSYEQYF; cdr3_nt: TGTGCCAGCGGTAACAGGGGCTCCTACGAGCAGTACTTC
j_call: TRBJ1-2; v_call: TRBV6-5; clone_size: many; d_call: NA; cdr3_aa: CASTGSMGGYTF; cdr3_nt: TGTGCCAGCACAGGGAGCATGGGAGGCTACACCTTC
j_call: TRBJ1-5; v_call: TRBV12-3/TRBV12-4; clone_size: many; d_call: NA; cdr3_aa: CASSSSASNQPQHF; cdr3_nt: TGTGCCAGCAGTTCATCAGCTAGCAATCAGCCCCAGCATTTT
j_call: TRBJ1-2; v_call: TRBV10-3; clone_size: NA; d_call: NA; cdr3_aa: CAISDGQYYTF; cdr3_nt: TGTGCCATCAGCGATGGACAGTACTACACCTTC
j_call: TRBJ1-6; v_call: TRBV7-2; clone_size: many; d_call: TRBD1; cdr3_aa: CASSLARQGNNSPLHF; cdr3_nt: TGTGCCAGCAGCTTAGCGCGACAGGGTAATAATTCACCCCTCCACTTT
j_call: TRBJ1-6; v_call: TRBV24-1; clone_size: NA; d_call: NA; cdr3_aa: CATQGAANNSPLHF; cdr3_nt: TGTGCCACCCAGGGAGCGGCTAATAATTCACCCCTCCACTTT
j_call: TRBJ2-6; v_call: TRBV7-3; clone_size: NA; d_call: TRBD1; cdr3_aa: CASSQGVNTEAF; cdr3_nt: TGTGCCAGCAGTCAGGGGGTGAACACTGAAGCTTTC
j_call: TRBJ1-1; v_call: TRBV7-8; clone_size: many; d_call: NA; cdr3_aa: CASSSIRGETEAFF; cdr3_nt: TGTGCCAGCAGCTCCATTCGGGGTGAAACTGAAGCTTTCTTT
j_call: TRBJ2-7; v_call: TRBV7-9; clone_size: many; d_call: TRBD2; cdr3_aa: CASSLSAGVSHEQYF; cdr3_nt: TGTGCCAGCAGCTTATCCGCGGGAGTCTCCCACGAGCAGTACTTC
j_call: TRBJ2-7; v_call: TRBV20-1; clone_size: few; d_call: TRBD2; cdr3_aa: CSARASGTYEQYF; cdr3_nt: TGCAGTGCTAGAGCAAGCGGGACCTACGAGCAGTACTTC
j_call: TRBJ2-1; v_call: TRBV7-9; clone_size: NA; d_call: TRBD1; cdr3_aa: CASSLVTGGSNEQFF; cdr3_nt: TGTGCCAGCAGCTTGGTGACAGGGGGCTCGAATGAGCAGTTCTTC
j_call: TRBJ2-7; v_call: TRBV5-8; clone_size: many; d_call: NA; cdr3_aa: CASSLAGGGSYEQYF; cdr3_nt: TGTGCCAGCAGCTTGGCCGGAGGAGGCTCCTACGAGCAGTACTTC
j_call: TRBJ1-3; v_call: TRBV5-1; clone_size: few; d_call: NA; cdr3_aa: CASSLKGRDSGNTIYF; cdr3_nt: TGCGCCAGCAGCTTGAAAGGCCGGGACTCTGGAAACACCATATATTTT